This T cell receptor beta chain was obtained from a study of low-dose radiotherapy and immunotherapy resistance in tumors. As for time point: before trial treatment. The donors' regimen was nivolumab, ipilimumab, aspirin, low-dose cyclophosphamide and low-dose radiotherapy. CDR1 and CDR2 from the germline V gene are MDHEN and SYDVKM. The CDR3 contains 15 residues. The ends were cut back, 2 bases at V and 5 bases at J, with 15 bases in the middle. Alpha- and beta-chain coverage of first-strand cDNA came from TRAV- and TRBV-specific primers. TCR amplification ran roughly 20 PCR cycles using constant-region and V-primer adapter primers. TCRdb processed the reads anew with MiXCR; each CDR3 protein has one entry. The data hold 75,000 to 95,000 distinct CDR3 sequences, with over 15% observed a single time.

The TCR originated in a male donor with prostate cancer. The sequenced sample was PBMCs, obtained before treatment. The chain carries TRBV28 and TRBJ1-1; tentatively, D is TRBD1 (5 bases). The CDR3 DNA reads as TGTGCCAGCAGTTTAGGTATGAAGGGACGTACTGAAGCTTTCTTT. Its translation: CASSLGMKGRTEAFF.